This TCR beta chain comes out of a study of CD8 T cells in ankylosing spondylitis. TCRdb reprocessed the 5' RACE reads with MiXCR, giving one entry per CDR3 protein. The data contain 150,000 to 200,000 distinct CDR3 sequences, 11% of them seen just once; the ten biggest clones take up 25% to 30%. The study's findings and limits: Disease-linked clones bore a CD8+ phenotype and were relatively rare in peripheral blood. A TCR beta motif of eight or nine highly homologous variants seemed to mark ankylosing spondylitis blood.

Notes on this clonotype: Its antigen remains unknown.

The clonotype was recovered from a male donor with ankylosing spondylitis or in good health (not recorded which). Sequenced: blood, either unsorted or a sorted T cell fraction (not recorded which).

The CDR3 DNA sequence: TGTGCCAGCAGCTTCACAGCGGGAGGGCCCACCTACGAGCAGTACTTC. As protein: CASSFTAGGPTYEQYF. V and J are TRBV5-6 and TRBJ2-7; TRBD2 aligns across 10 bases. The CDR3 totals 16 residues. Germline V gene lookup returns CDR1 SGHDT and CDR2 YYEEEE. The ends lost 2 bases at V and 2 bases at J; junction bases unmatched: 7.